The rows below give T cell receptor beta chains drawn from one sample of a study of T cell responses to AZD1222 COVID-19 vaccine. Repertoires were generated with immunoSEQ multiplex PCR, while TCRdb's copy carries only in-frame clones and drops some. The sample contains approximately 64,000 clones, around nine tenths of which appear only once. The sample in question was peripheral blood, obtained 28 days after the second dose of the MenACWY control vaccine. These receptors originate from an adult who received the MenACWY meningococcal vaccine as a control. Each CDR3 is given without its conserved first and last residue. The order of the fields is CDR3 length, J gene, clone size, V gene, CDR3 protein. Not all rows give a size; the values are once, few, many and, for expanded clones, a class.

length: 13; J: TRBJ2-7; size: .; V: TRBV6-5; CDR3: ASSPGRGRLYEQY
length: 12; J: TRBJ1-6; size: once; V: TRBV6-4; CDR3: ASSDFSLGSPLH
length: 12; J: TRBJ1-1; size: once; V: TRBV6-5; CDR3: ASSAPRGISEAF
length: 13; J: TRBJ2-1; size: .; V: TRBV11-2; CDR3: ASSQTAGGTNEQF
length: 13; J: TRBJ1-3; size: .; V: TRBV28; CDR3: ASSLAGRGGNTIY
length: 13; J: TRBJ2-7; size: .; V: TRBV4-3; CDR3: ASSHLAGAANEQY
length: 11; J: TRBJ1-1; size: .; V: TRBV6-5; CDR3: ASYGQGFTEAF
length: 11; J: TRBJ1-1; size: few; V: TRBV5-4; CDR3: ASTRTGNTEAF
length: 9; J: TRBJ1-2; size: .; V: TRBV20-1; CDR3: SAGGGSGYT
length: 11; J: TRBJ1-4; size: .; V: TRBV30; CDR3: AWSRDRGEKLF
length: 13; J: TRBJ1-5; size: .; V: TRBV24-1; CDR3: ATSDLGQGYQPQH
length: 12; J: TRBJ1-1; size: .; V: TRBV16; CDR3: ASSPRGSGTEAF
length: 11; J: TRBJ2-5; size: .; V: TRBV14; CDR3: ASSQLAQETQY
length: 12; J: TRBJ2-7; size: .; V: TRBV11-2; CDR3: ASSPTWPFYEQY
length: 12; J: TRBJ2-7; size: .; V: TRBV11-1; CDR3: ASSLSTGAYEQY
length: 9; J: TRBJ1-2; size: .; V: TRBV30; CDR3: AWAKGQGSS
length: 10; J: TRBJ2-2; size: .; V: TRBV29-1; CDR3: SVPGLVGELF
length: 12; J: TRBJ1-1; size: .; V: TRBV6-5; CDR3: ASSPDRRNTEAF
length: 14; J: TRBJ2-7; size: .; V: TRBV6-5; CDR3: ASSYSGGAAVGEQY
length: 12; J: TRBJ1-1; size: .; V: TRBV7-9; CDR3: ASSLTGKNTEAF
length: 12; J: TRBJ2-5; size: .; V: TRBV28; CDR3: ASSLGGLQETQY
length: 11; J: TRBJ1-1; size: .; V: TRBV5-1; CDR3: ASSLGTGSEAF
length: 14; J: TRBJ2-1; size: once; V: TRBV4-2; CDR3: ASSQEGGSSYNEQF
length: 17; J: TRBJ2-6; size: once; V: TRBV6-2/TRBV6-3; CDR3: ASSYDLRLPTTGANVLT
length: 10; J: TRBJ1-5; size: .; V: TRBV30; CDR3: AWSVPNQPQH